These 21 T cell receptor beta chains came from one sample sequenced in a study of OX40 agonist ivuxolimab in advanced cancers. The library was prepared using the immunoSEQ multiplex PCR assay. Held by TCRdb, this immuneACCESS table contains in-frame sequences only and omits some clones. Under half of the omission traces to an unresolved V gene where checked; the cause of the rest is unknown. This sample lists tens of thousands of clones; around 94% were detected once. The leading ten clones occupy approximately 14% of the sample. The sequenced sample was CD4+ or CD8+ T cells sorted from blood, obtained in a trial of the OX40 agonist ivuxolimab. The receptors originated from an adult with an advanced solid tumor such as melanoma, head and neck, liver or kidney cancer.

Points on this clone: A read error may produce the germline difference seen at one junction end. The V call is TRBV7-7, the J call TRBJ2-6; no definite D call. Germline CDR1 reads SSHAT; CDR2 reads FNYEAQ (reference sequence). The CDR3 length is 18 residues. The DNA for the CDR3 is TGTGCTAGCAGCTTAGGCTCCCCCCCGAGCTCTGGGGCCAACGTCCTGACTTTC. Amino acid sequence: CASSLGSPPSSGANVLTF.

This chain connects TRBV5-4 to TRBJ1-2, with a weak D call TRBD1 (5 bases). Germline loops: CDR1 SGHNT, CDR2 YYREEE (reference sequence). The CDR3 loop spans 15 amino acids. V dropped 1 base and J dropped 0 bases, with 10 bases sitting between them. The CDR3 sequence is CASSLLGGANYGYTF. In DNA form, the CDR3 reads TGTGCCAGCAGCTTGTTGGGGGGAGCTAACTATGGCTACACCTTC.

The V call is TRBV27, the J call TRBJ2-1, with 9 bases fitting TRBD2. CDR1 and CDR2 from the germline V gene are MNHEY and SMNVEV (reference sequence). V lost 6 bases to trimming and J lost 0 bases; unmatched junction nucleotides: 3. The CDR3 is 15 residues long. CDR3 coding DNA: TGTGCCAGCAGGCCAGCGGGAGGCTCCTACAATGAGCAGTTCTTC. Amino acids: CASRPAGGSYNEQFF.

This chain uses TRBV30 with TRBJ1-2; no clear D. V was pared by 1 base and J by 1 base, with 10 bases between. The CDR3 runs 14 residues. Germline V gives CDR1 GTSNPN, CDR2 SVGIG (reference sequence). The CDR3 here is CAWSAVLNNYGYTF. The CDR3 DNA reads as TGTGCCTGGAGTGCAGTGCTTAATAACTATGGCTACACCTTC.

The chain has TRBV27 and TRBJ2-7, with D tentatively TRBD2 (6 bases). Germline CDR1 and CDR2: MNHEY and SMNVEV (reference sequence). This CDR3 has 15 amino acids. V was trimmed by 5 bases and J by 4 bases, leaving 18 bases between them. The CDR3 sequence is CASSGPTRGVYEQYF. In nucleotides, the CDR3 is TGTGCCAGCAGTGGACCGACGCGGGGAGTTTACGAGCAGTACTTC.

This chain links TRBV29-1 with TRBJ2-7; 13 nucleotides line up with TRBD2. CDR3 size: 21 residues. J lost 3 bases, V lost 6 bases, and 26 bases had no gene match. The germline CDR1 and CDR2 sequences are SQVTM and ANQGSEA. As DNA, the CDR3 is TGCAGCGTCCTGACCTGGACTAGCGGGAGCCCCACCTCAGATCCCCGCTACGAGCAGTACTTC. This codes for CSVLTWTSGSPTSDPRYEQYF.

The J gene is TRBJ2-7, the V gene TRBV9; unclear D gene. The ends were cut back, 3 bases at V and 2 bases at J, with 15 bases in the middle. Per the germline V gene, CDR1 is SGDLS and CDR2 is YYNGEE. The CDR3 loop spans 15 amino acids. CDR3 DNA: TGTGCCAGCAGCGAGACGGCGGCAGCCGCCTACGAGCAGTACTTC. This sequence encodes CASSETAAAAYEQYF.

The chain carries TRBV28 and TRBJ2-2, with D unclear. CDR3 size: 14 residues. Trimming shortened V by 1 base and J by 1 base, and 4 bases separated the two germline ends. Germline V gene data show CDR1 as MDHEN and CDR2 as SYDVKM. CDR3 DNA: TGTGCCAGCAGTTTATCGAGGAACACCGGGGAGCTGTTTTTT. As protein: CASSLSRNTGELFF.

This sequence joins TRBV7-9 and TRBJ2-1; 7 bases agree with TRBD2. CDR1 is SEHNR and CDR2 is FQNEAQ in the germline V gene (reference sequence). The CDR3 loop spans 15 amino acids. The V and J ends lost 5 bases and 7 bases, in that order; junction bases with no gene match: 11. The CDR3 is CASSLSGLDENEQFF. The CDR3 DNA reads as TGTGCCAGCAGCCTCTCTGGACTAGATGAGAATGAGCAGTTCTTC.

This clone was seen a few times. The chain couples TRBV14 to TRBJ1-1; no definite D call. The length of the CDR3 is 14 residues. V was trimmed by 3 bases and J by 0 bases, leaving 8 bases between them. Germline CDR1 reads SGHDN; CDR2 reads FVKESK. CDR3 protein: CASSQWTVNTEAFF. The CDR3 DNA reads TGTGCCAGCAGCCAGTGGACGGTGAACACTGAAGCTTTCTTT.

The chain joins TRBV4-3 to TRBJ2-2; 8 bases align to TRBD2. Trimming at V came to 0 bases and at J to 4 bases, leaving 7 bases not matched to a gene. The CDR3 length is 17 residues. Looked up from germline, CDR1 is LGHNA and CDR2 is YSLEER. This CDR3 is CASSQDPGGPFTGELFF. The CDR3 coding sequence is TGCGCCAGCAGCCAAGACCCGGGGGGGCCTTTCACCGGGGAGCTGTTTTTT.

This chain uses TRBV29-1 with TRBJ2-7; maybe TRBD2 (5 bases). Trimming stripped 7 bases from V and 2 bases from J, with 15 bases between. There are 13 residues in the CDR3. The germline CDR1 and CDR2 sequences are SQVTM and ANQGSEA. CDR3 protein: CSGTMGSPYEQYF. CDR3 DNA sequence: TGCAGCGGCACTATGGGGAGCCCCTACGAGCAGTACTTC.

CDR3 coding DNA: TGTGCCTGGCGGACCCACAGGGAGGATCAGCCCCAGCATTTT. Protein product: CAWRTHREDQPQHF. The chain uses TRBV30 and TRBJ1-5; a weak D match, TRBD1 (6 bases). V lost 5 bases and J lost 5, with 16 bases in between. The CDR3 sequence is 14 residues long. The V gene's germline CDR1 is GTSNPN and CDR2 SVGIG (reference sequence).

The chain has TRBV27 and TRBJ2-1, with unresolved D. Germline V CDR1 and CDR2: MNHEY, SMNVEV (reference sequence). With 5 bases removed from V and 12 bases from J, the gap between germline ends came to 14 bases. CDR3 length equals 12 residues. The CDR3 nucleotides are TGTGCCAGCAGTAATAAGACACCCCGGCAGTTCTTC. Protein: CASSNKTPRQFF.

The chain recombines TRBV6-5 with TRBJ2-4; D is undetermined. Germline lookup yields CDR1 MNHEY and CDR2 SVGAGI. This CDR3 spans 14 amino acids. V shed 2 bases and J shed 5 bases, with 10 bases lying between them. The CDR3 DNA follows: TGTGCCAGCAGTTACGTGGGCCGGGAAAACATTCAGTACTTC. This sequence encodes CASSYVGRENIQYF.

J is TRBJ2-7 and V is TRBV5-4; 7 nucleotides match TRBD1. CDR1 SGHNT and CDR2 YYREEE come from the germline V gene (reference sequence). The V and J ends lost 6 bases and 0 bases, in that order; junction bases with no gene match: 6. The CDR3 is 14 amino acids. As DNA, the CDR3 is TGTGCCAGCAACTCCCAGGGGGACTCCTACGAGCAGTACTTC. Translating it yields CASNSQGDSYEQYF.

V gene TRBV27 combines with J gene TRBJ2-7; 15 bases align to TRBD2. Per the germline V gene, CDR1 is MNHEY and CDR2 is SMNVEV (reference sequence). The junction had 10 bases not matched to a gene; V was cut back by 3 bases and J by 7 bases. The length of the CDR3 is 17 residues. The DNA for the CDR3 is TGTGCCAGCAGTTTCCCCGGACTAGCGGGAGGGCCTAGGGAGCAGTACTTC. Its translation: CASSFPGLAGGPREQYF.

The V gene is TRBV7-2, the J gene TRBJ2-7, with D unresolved. Trimming removed 3 bases from V and 0 bases from J, with 6 bases in between. Germline-derived CDR1 and CDR2 are SGHTA and FQGNSA. The CDR3 is 13 residues long. The DNA for the CDR3 is TGTGCCAGCAGCTTTGGAAGCTCCTACGAGCAGTACTTC. Translated: CASSFGSSYEQYF.

The chain recombines TRBV11-3 with TRBJ2-7; TRBD2 matches 16 bases. The CDR3 runs to 16 residues. CDR1 is SGHNT and CDR2 is YENEEA in the germline V gene. V was clipped by 5 bases and J by 4 bases; unmatched bases: 5. CDR3 sequence (DNA): TGTGCCAGCAGCCCGGGGACTAGCGGGGGGGCATACGAGCAGTACTTC. Protein product: CASSPGTSGGAYEQYF.

The chain employs TRBV28 and TRBJ2-7, with D perhaps matching TRBD1 (5 bases). The CDR3 is 12 amino acids. CDR1 is MDHEN, CDR2 SYDVKM, per germline. V was cut by 6 bases and J by 4 bases, with 10 bases left in between. The CDR3 sequence: CASRLDTYEQYF. CDR3 DNA sequence: TGTGCCAGCAGACTGGACACATACGAGCAGTACTTC.

The V gene is TRBV28, the J gene TRBJ2-3; D gene ambiguous. V lost 3 bases, J lost 1 base, and 8 bases lay in between. This CDR3 comprises 14 residues. Germline values: CDR1 MDHEN, CDR2 SYDVKM. The CDR3 DNA reads as TGTGCCAGCAGTTTCGGTTGGGGCACAGATACGCAGTATTTT. This gives the protein CASSFGWGTDTQYF.